These 5 T cell receptor beta chains originate from one sample sequenced in a study of siplizumab effects on memory and regulatory T cells. The method was immunoSEQ multiplex PCR; TCRdb's version includes in-frame clones alone and lacks a portion of them. The sample includes about 15,000 clones, around 46% seen only once; the top ten take under 10%. No antigen has been assigned to these receptors. A roughly 6-day coculture at 37°C was performed with the mixed lymphocyte reaction cells. Sequenced input: CFSE-low (dividing) CD4+ T cells sorted from an allogeneic mixed lymphocyte reaction. Every receptor here comes from a human donor in good health; the cells came from an allogeneic mixed lymphocyte reaction. Some clones in this sample may be carry-over from other donors' samples.

The rearrangement links TRBV28 to TRBJ2-7; D not certain. There are 11 residues in the CDR3. From germline, CDR1 is MDHEN and CDR2 SYDVKM. The V end was cut by 3 bases, the J end by 4 bases, with 4 bases between. CDR3 region: CASSFYYEQYF. CDR3 DNA sequence: TGTGCCAGCAGTTTTTATTACGAGCAGTACTTC.

V usage is TRBV4-2 and J usage is TRBJ1-1; D remains unclear. Germline CDR1 LGHNA, CDR2 YNFKEQ. V was clipped by 4 bases and J by 1 base, with 10 bases between them. The CDR3 is 14 amino acids. CDR3 DNA: TGTGCCAGCAGCCGGGATAGGTCGAACACTGAAGCTTTCTTT. This sequence encodes CASSRDRSNTEAFF.

The V and J genes are TRBV6-1 and TRBJ1-5; no reliable D call. V shed 8 bases and J shed 4 bases, with 12 bases lying between them. Germline lookup yields CDR1 MNHNS and CDR2 SASEGT. This CDR3 contains 13 residues. The CDR3 sequence is CASLPVRNQPQHF. Here the CDR3 DNA reads TGTGCCAGCTTACCTGTACGGAATCAGCCCCAGCATTTT.

This chain connects TRBV29-1 to TRBJ2-7, with 10 bases that match TRBD2. J was trimmed by 2 bases and V by 6 bases; bases with no gene match: 4. Germline values: CDR1 SQVTM, CDR2 ANQGSEA. This CDR3 has 13 residues. Written as DNA, the CDR3 is TGCAGCGTCTGGACTAGCGGAGCCTACGAGCAGTACTTC. Amino acid sequence: CSVWTSGAYEQYF.

The rearrangement uses TRBV6-5 and TRBJ2-7, with a possible D match to TRBD2 (6 bases). V was pared by 1 base and J by 7 bases, with 17 bases between. Germline CDR1 MNHEY, CDR2 SVGAGI. CDR3 length equals 15 residues. The CDR3: CASSYFRTSSREQYF. As DNA, the CDR3 is TGTGCCAGCAGTTACTTTCGAACTAGCTCTAGGGAGCAGTACTTC.